Below, 23 T cell receptor beta chains from the same sample are listed, as sequenced in a study of metastatic and nonmetastatic thyroid tumors. Thyroid surgery was preceded by no treatment in any patient. TCRdb reanalyzed the PCR reads with MiXCR. Of 9,900 or so clones listed, 32% are singletons. Source material: tumor tissue. These TCRs come from a female donor with papillary thyroid cancer or a benign thyroid nodule (not recorded which). Some clones in this sample may be carry-over from other donors' samples.

This clone was seen a few times. CDR3 region: CASRMTVSYEQYF. CDR3 nucleotides: TGTGCCAGCAGGATGACAGTCTCCTACGAGCAGTACTTC. The rearrangement uses TRBV6-1 and TRBJ2-7; possible D gene TRBD1, 5 bases. There are 13 residues in the CDR3. Germline V lookup: CDR1 MNHNS, CDR2 SASEGT. V lost 6 bases, J lost 0 bases, and 9 bases lay in between.

This clone rates as large (0.1 to 1%). The rearrangement uses TRBV5-1 and TRBJ1-2, with TRBD1 matching over 7 bases. With V trimmed by 1 base and J by 6 bases, 6 bases remained unmatched. The CDR3 extends over 14 amino acids. Germline CDR1 reads SGHRS; CDR2 reads YFSETQ. The CDR3 DNA reads TGCGCCAGCAGCTTGTCGGGACAGTCTAATGGCTACACCTTC. This encodes CASSLSGQSNGYTF.

With regard to this clone: A much larger clone lies one base from this, so it may be a read error. The chain couples TRBV5-6 to TRBJ1-1; D not resolved. CDR1 and CDR2 (germline): SGHDT, YYEEEE. This CDR3 contains 14 residues. Here the CDR3 reads CVSSLGTWSTEAFF. CDR3 nucleotides: TGTGTCAGCAGCTTGGGTACTTGGAGCACTGAAGCTTTCTTT.

In regard to this clone: Since a much larger clone is just one base distant, this may be a read error. The same CDR3 also results from other DNA sequences found in this sample. The chain uses TRBV9 and TRBJ2-5; 8 bases match TRBD2. The CDR3 is made up of 19 amino acids. With V trimmed by 4 bases and J by 4 bases, 21 bases remained unmatched. CDR1 SGDLS and CDR2 YYNGEE come from the germline V gene. This chain's CDR3 is CASSSGQGITGGVAETQYF. In DNA form, the CDR3 reads TGTGCCAGCAGCTCGGGACAAGGCATAACGGGAGGGGTAGCAGAGACCCAGTACTTC.

V gene TRBV3-1 combines with J gene TRBJ1-2; unclear D gene. Germline V gene lookup returns CDR1 LGHDT and CDR2 YNNKEL (reference sequence). The V end lost 0 bases, the J end lost 4 bases, and 9 bases lay between the germline ends. CDR3 size: 14 residues. CDR3 protein: CASSQESASYGYTF. Written as DNA, the CDR3 is TGTGCCAGCAGCCAAGAGTCCGCAAGCTATGGCTACACCTTC.

The J gene is TRBJ1-4, the V gene TRBV6-6; D is unclear. Trimming took 2 bases from V and 0 from J, leaving 10 bases between them. The CDR3 runs to 16 residues. CDR1 and CDR2 (germline): MNHNY, SVGAGI (reference sequence). The CDR3 reads CASSYTASTTNEKLFF. CDR3 coding DNA: TGTGCCAGCAGTTACACAGCCAGCACAACTAATGAAAAACTGTTTTTT.

The V call is TRBV5-1, the J call TRBJ1-2; a possible D gene is TRBD1 (5 bases). The V end lost 0 bases, the J end lost 4 bases, and 13 bases lay between the germline ends. Germline V gene sequence: CDR1 SGHRS, CDR2 YFSETQ. CDR3 length equals 15 residues. Here the CDR3 DNA reads TGCGCCAGCAGCTTGGCACAGGACGGAATCTATGGCTACACCTTC. Its protein product is CASSLAQDGIYGYTF.

In this sample, this clone is medium-sized (0.01 to 0.1%). J is TRBJ1-3 and V is TRBV7-9, with D uncertain. The germline V gene encodes CDR1 SEHNR and CDR2 FQNEAQ (reference sequence). CDR3 size: 15 residues. The V end was cut by 2 bases, the J end by 2 bases, with 10 bases between. This CDR3 reads CASSLLVVPGNTIYF. The CDR3 DNA reads TGTGCCAGCAGCTTATTAGTAGTGCCTGGAAACACCATATATTTT.

The chain combines TRBV11-3 with TRBJ2-7, with TRBD1 matching 7 bases. The germline gives CDR1 SGHNT, CDR2 YENEEA. The CDR3 contains 13 residues. With 6 bases clipped from V and 6 bases from J, the junction kept 8 bases outside the gene matches. CDR3 DNA: TGTGCCAGCAGGTCCGGGACAGCTTCCGAGCAGTACTTC. Amino acid sequence: CASRSGTASEQYF.

The chain uses TRBV7-2 and TRBJ2-5; D is unresolved. The V and J ends lost 2 bases and 4 bases respectively, with 17 bases between them. This CDR3 has 16 residues. CDR1 and CDR2 (germline): SGHTA, FQGNSA. The CDR3 protein is CASSLTFFLERETQYF. In DNA, the CDR3 is TGTGCCAGCAGCTTAACCTTTTTCCTCGAGCGAGAGACCCAGTACTTC.

Only a few counts were recorded for this clone. The CDR3 loop is CSALWTSGRAYEQYF. CDR3 sequence (DNA): TGCAGTGCTCTTTGGACTAGCGGGAGGGCCTACGAGCAGTACTTC. The chain is built from TRBV20-1 and TRBJ2-7; 15 bases fit TRBD2. CDR3 length: 15 residues. V shed 5 bases, J shed 2 bases, and the junction held 4 bases outside the gene matches. Germline assignment: CDR1 DFQATT and CDR2 SNEGSKA (reference sequence).

Concerning this clone: This same CDR3 is encoded by further DNA sequences in the sample. The gene calls are TRBV11-3 and TRBJ2-7; 7 positions agree with TRBD1. Losses at the gene ends were 0 bases for V and 1 base for J; bases not matched to a gene: 3. The germline CDR1 and CDR2 sequences are SGHNT and YENEEA. The CDR3 runs to 15 residues. The CDR3 sequence: CASSLEGTESYEQYF. DNA for the CDR3: TGTGCCAGCAGCTTAGAAGGGACAGAATCCTACGAGCAGTACTTC.

This clone is categorized as medium-sized. The same CDR3 arises from other DNA sequences in this sample as well. The gene calls are TRBV2 and TRBJ1-1; D is possibly TRBD1 (5 bases). The germline V gene encodes CDR1 SNHLY and CDR2 FYNNEI. Trimming pared 7 bases from V and 1 base from J, leaving 10 bases between. The CDR3 consists of 13 residues. CDR3 loop: CASMYGQNTEAFF. CDR3 DNA sequence: TGTGCCAGCATGTACGGACAGAACACTGAAGCTTTCTTT.

In DNA, the CDR3 is TGCGCCAGCAGCCCTGGAGCGGGGGGCACTTACAATGAGCAGTTCTTC. Translation: CASSPGAGGTYNEQFF. This sequence joins TRBV5-1 and TRBJ2-1; 9 bases are shared with TRBD2. CDR1 and CDR2 (germline): SGHRS, YFSETQ. J gave up 4 bases and V 4 bases, and 9 bases lay outside the gene matches. The CDR3 loop spans 16 amino acids.

In the case of this clone: The final CDR3 position lacks the conserved phenylalanine or tryptophan, pointing to a likely read error. The chain joins TRBV25-1 to TRBJ2-7, with TRBD2 matching 7 bases. This CDR3 region has 15 residues. J was trimmed by 6 bases and V by 2 bases; bases with no gene match: 10. The V gene's germline CDR1 is MGHDK and CDR2 SYGVNS. The CDR3 protein is CASSEAGGRTFEQYL. The CDR3 nucleotides read TGTGCCAGCAGTGAAGCAGGCGGGAGAACTTTCGAGCAGTACTTA.

On this clone: A clone one base away is much larger, so this may be a read error. The V gene is TRBV7-6, the J gene TRBJ2-2; D is perhaps TRBD1 or TRBD2 (5 bases each). CDR1 and CDR2 from the germline V gene are SGHVS and FNYEAQ. V lost 4 bases, J lost 7 bases, and 10 bases lay in between. This CDR3 is built from 13 residues. CDR3 sequence: CASSSPGGGELFF. DNA of the CDR3: TGTGCCAGCAGCTCACCTGGGGGCGGGGAGCTGTTTTTT.

The chain uses TRBV7-6 and TRBJ2-2; D is possibly TRBD1 (6 bases). Trimming stripped 2 bases from V and 10 bases from J, with 17 bases between. The CDR3 sequence is 15 residues long. Germline loops: CDR1 SGHVS, CDR2 FNYEAQ. The CDR3 region is CASSLLDSKAVELFF. The CDR3 nucleotides read TGTGCCAGCAGCTTACTGGACAGTAAAGCCGTGGAGCTGTTTTTT.

This clone showed up just once. V gene TRBV5-1 combines with J gene TRBJ1-2; D is unclear. The CDR3 contains 14 residues. Trimming shortened V by 0 bases and J by 4 bases, and 10 bases separated the two germline ends. Germline V gene data show CDR1 as SGHRS and CDR2 as YFSETQ. The CDR3 DNA reads as TGCGCCAGCAGCTTGGAAGGAATCGCCTATGGCTACACCTTC. It yields the protein CASSLEGIAYGYTF.

This clone was observed a handful of times. This sequence joins TRBV5-6 and TRBJ2-2; D is ambiguous. CDR3 length: 13 residues. Germline-derived CDR1 and CDR2 are SGHDT and YYEEEE. The V and J ends lost 0 bases and 8 bases respectively, with 8 bases between them. The CDR3 protein is CASSLELTGELFF. CDR3 bases: TGTGCCAGCAGCTTGGAGCTGACAGGGGAGCTGTTTTTT. Combining the CDR3 with reference TRBV5-6 and TRBJ2-2 gives the whole variable domain DAGVTQSPTHLIKTRGQQVTLRCSPKSGHDTVSWYQQALGQGPQFIFQYYEEEERQRGNFPDRFSGHQFPNYSSELNVNALLLGDSALYLCASSLELTGELFFGEGSRLTVL.

V and J are TRBV6-5 and TRBJ2-1, with D perhaps given as TRBD1 or TRBD2 (5 bases each). V shed 2 bases and J shed 14 bases, with 19 bases lying between them. This CDR3 has 14 residues. The germline CDR1 and CDR2 sequences are MNHEY and SVGAGI. The CDR3 coding sequence is TGTGCCAGCAGTTACGCGTTAGGGAAAGGGGAGAAGTTCTTC. This codes for CASSYALGKGEKFF.

The rearrangement joins TRBV20-1 to TRBJ2-2; TRBD1 or TRBD2 may be the D gene (6 bases each). CDR3 length: 14 amino acids. Germline-derived CDR1 and CDR2 are DFQATT and SNEGSKA (reference sequence). V was shortened by 3 bases and J by 6 bases, with 14 bases between the two germline ends. CDR3 in amino acids: CSASKQGGAGELFF. As DNA, the CDR3 is TGCAGTGCTAGTAAACAGGGAGGTGCCGGGGAGCTGTTTTTT.

This clone was counted a single time. The V gene is TRBV19, the J gene TRBJ2-3; D is uncertain. This CDR3 contains 16 residues. V dropped 3 bases and J dropped 1 base, with 14 bases sitting between them. The germline CDR1 and CDR2 sequences are LNHDA and SQIVND (reference sequence). CDR3 sequence reads: CASSIVATPGTDTQYF. The CDR3 region has the DNA TGTGCCAGTAGTATCGTGGCGACCCCTGGCACAGATACGCAGTATTTT.

This rearrangement joins TRBV20-1 to TRBJ1-1; 9 nucleotides line up with TRBD1. The V gene's germline CDR1 is DFQATT and CDR2 SNEGSKA (reference sequence). The CDR3 totals 15 residues. The V segment lost 6 bases and the J segment 6 bases; nucleotides outside the gene matches: 14. The DNA for the CDR3 is TGCAGTGCCCACAGGGGGCGAAGTTTCGTCCCTGAAGCTTTCTTT. It codes for CSAHRGRSFVPEAFF.